Given below is one T cell receptor beta chain in context. The record originates from a study of T cells after yellow fever vaccination. About the research overall: It was SMART-Seq v4 Ultra Low Input that prepared the fractions with low cell numbers.

Template switching with 5'RACE generated the TCR cDNA and added a universal primer site and UMIs. One entry per CDR3 protein, called by TCRdb with MiXCR from the 5' RACE reads. The sample has about 340,000 distinct CDR3 sequences, approximately 9% seen once. The CDR3 runs 13 residues. CDR1 and CDR2 (germline): SQVTM, ANQGSEA. Trimming stripped 8 bases from V and 2 bases from J, with 13 bases between. The chain couples TRBV29-1 to TRBJ2-4; a possible D gene is TRBD2 (5 bases). This TCR was recovered from a man younger than 35 who received the YFV17D yellow fever vaccine. The material sequenced was PBMCs, taken on the day of the first yellow fever vaccination. The DNA of the CDR3 is TGCAGCTCAAGCGGTGCATCCAAAAACATTCAGTACTTC. Amino acids: CSSSGASKNIQYF.